What follows is one TCR beta chain and its context. The data derive from a study of blood T cell repertoires in COVID-19. Study details: Acute and convalescent COVID-19 specimens originated in the United States, Italy and Spain. Sources were T cells, B-cell-depleted T cells, or PBMCs; the material itself was cDNA or gDNA.

This CDR3 has 13 residues. Germline V gene sequence: CDR1 MNHEY, CDR2 SVGAGI. V was pared by 6 bases and J by 7 bases, with 15 bases between. Per the study methods: Researchers report that nucleated cell counts were estimated from reference gene primer amplification. Measured with immunoSEQ multiplex PCR; TCRdb has only the in-frame clones, and not every one. From that table come the V and J calls and clone size; the DNA was used to work out D and trimming. The table shows over 200,000 clones, with 81% occurring only once. The TCR comes from a woman of 80 years or more with acute or convalescent COVID-19. V and J are TRBV6-5 and TRBJ1-2; D gene uncertain. Specimen: peripheral blood. The CDR3 loop reads CASRSSSGVGYTF. The CDR3 nucleotides are TGTGCCAGCAGGTCCTCTTCCGGGGTTGGCTACACCTTC.